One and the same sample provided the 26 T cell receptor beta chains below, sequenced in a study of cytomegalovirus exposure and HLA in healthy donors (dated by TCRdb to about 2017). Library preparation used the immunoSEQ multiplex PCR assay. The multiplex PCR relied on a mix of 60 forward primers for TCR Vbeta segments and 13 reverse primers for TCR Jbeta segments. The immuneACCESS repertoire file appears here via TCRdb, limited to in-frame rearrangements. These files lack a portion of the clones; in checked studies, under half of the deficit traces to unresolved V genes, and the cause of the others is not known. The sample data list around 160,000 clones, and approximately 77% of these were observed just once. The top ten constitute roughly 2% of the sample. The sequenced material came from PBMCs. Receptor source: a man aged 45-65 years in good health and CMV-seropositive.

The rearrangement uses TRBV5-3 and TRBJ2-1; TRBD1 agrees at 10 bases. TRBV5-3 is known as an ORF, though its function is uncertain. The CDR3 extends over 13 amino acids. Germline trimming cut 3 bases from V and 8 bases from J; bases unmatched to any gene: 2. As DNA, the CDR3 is TGTGCCAGAAGCTGGGACAGGGGCGATGAGCAGTTCTTC. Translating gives CARSWDRGDEQFF.

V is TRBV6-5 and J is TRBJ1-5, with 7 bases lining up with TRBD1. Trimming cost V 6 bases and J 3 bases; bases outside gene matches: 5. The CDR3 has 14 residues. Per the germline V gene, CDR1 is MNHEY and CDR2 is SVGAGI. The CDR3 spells CASSRDSDNQPQHF. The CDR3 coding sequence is TGTGCCAGCAGCCGGGACAGCGACAATCAGCCCCAGCATTTT.

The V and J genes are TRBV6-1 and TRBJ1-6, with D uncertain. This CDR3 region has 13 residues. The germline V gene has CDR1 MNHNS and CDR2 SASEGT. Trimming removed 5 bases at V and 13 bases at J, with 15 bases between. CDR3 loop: CASSLTDSGPLHF. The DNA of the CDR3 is TGTGCCAGCAGTCTAACGGATTCCGGGCCCCTCCACTTT.

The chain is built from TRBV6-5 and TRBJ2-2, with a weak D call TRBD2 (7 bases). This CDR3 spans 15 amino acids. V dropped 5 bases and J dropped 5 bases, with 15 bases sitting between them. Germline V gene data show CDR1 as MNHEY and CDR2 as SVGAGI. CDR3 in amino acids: CASSPPGGRTGELFF. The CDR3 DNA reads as TGTGCCAGCAGTCCCCCGGGGGGCAGAACCGGGGAGCTGTTTTTT.

Here the CDR3 reads CASSATQGTNNEQFF. CDR3 nucleotides: TGTGCCAGCAGCGCCACACAGGGGACCAACAATGAGCAGTTCTTC. The V call is TRBV9, the J call TRBJ2-1; 7 nucleotides line up with TRBD1. The ends lost 3 bases at V and 5 bases at J; junction bases unmatched: 8. CDR3 length: 15 amino acids. The V gene's germline CDR1 is SGDLS and CDR2 YYNGEE.

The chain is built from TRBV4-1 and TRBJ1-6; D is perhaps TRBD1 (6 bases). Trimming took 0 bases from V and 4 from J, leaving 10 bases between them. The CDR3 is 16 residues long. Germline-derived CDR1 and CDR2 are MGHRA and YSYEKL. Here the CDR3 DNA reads TGCGCCAGCAGCCAAGATGATACAGGGTATAATTCACCCCTCCACTTT. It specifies CASSQDDTGYNSPLHF.

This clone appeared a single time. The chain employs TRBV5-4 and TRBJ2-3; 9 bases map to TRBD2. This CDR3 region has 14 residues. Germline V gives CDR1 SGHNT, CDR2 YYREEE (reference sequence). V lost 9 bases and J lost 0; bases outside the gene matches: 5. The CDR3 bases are TGTGCCACCAAGGGACTAGCTAGCACAGATACGCAGTATTTT. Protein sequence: CATKGLASTDTQYF.

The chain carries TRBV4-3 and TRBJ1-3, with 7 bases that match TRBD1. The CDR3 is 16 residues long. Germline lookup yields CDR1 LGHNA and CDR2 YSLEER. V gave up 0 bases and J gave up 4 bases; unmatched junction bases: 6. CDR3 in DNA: TGCGCCAGCAGCCAAGAACCCAGGGGGAAAGGAAACACCATATATTTT. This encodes CASSQEPRGKGNTIYF.

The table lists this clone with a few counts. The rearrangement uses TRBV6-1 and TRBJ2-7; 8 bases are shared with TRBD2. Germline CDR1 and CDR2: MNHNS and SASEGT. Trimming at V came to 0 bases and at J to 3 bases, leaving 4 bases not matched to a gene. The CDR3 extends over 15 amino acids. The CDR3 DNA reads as TGTGCCAGCAGTGAAGCGAGCGGGGGACTCTACGAGCAGTACTTC. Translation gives CASSEASGGLYEQYF.

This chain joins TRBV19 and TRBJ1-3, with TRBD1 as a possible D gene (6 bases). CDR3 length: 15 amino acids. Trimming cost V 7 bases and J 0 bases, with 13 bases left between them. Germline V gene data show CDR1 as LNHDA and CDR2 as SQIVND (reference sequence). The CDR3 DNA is TGTGCCAGTACCCAAGGGGACAACTCTGGAAACACCATATATTTT. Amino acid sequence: CASTQGDNSGNTIYF.

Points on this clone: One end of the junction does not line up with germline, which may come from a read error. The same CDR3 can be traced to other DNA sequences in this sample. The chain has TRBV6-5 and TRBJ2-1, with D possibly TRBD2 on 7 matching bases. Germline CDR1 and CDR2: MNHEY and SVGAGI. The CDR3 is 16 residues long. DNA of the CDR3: TGCGCCAGCAGTTACGTCAGACGGGGGGCCCGCAATGAGCAGTTCTTC. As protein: CASSYVRRGARNEQFF.

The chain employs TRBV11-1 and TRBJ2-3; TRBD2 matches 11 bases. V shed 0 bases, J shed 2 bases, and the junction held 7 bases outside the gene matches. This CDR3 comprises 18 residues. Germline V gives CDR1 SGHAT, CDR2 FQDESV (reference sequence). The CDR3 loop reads CASSLALRTSGHTDTQYF. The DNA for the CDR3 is TGTGCCAGCAGCTTAGCCCTAAGGACTAGCGGGCACACAGATACGCAGTATTTT.

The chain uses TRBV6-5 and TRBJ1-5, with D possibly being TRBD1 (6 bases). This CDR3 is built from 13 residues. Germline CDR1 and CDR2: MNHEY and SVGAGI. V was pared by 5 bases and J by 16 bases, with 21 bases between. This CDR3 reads CASSEASIEGHHF. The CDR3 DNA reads TGTGCCAGCAGTGAAGCTAGTATTGAGGGACACCATTTT.

The CDR3 loop reads CASSFSGGDTDTQYF. The DNA of the CDR3 is TGTGCCAGTAGTTTCAGCGGGGGGGACACAGATACGCAGTATTTT. The chain employs TRBV19 and TRBJ2-3, with 10 bases identical to TRBD2. There are 15 residues in the CDR3. V was pared by 5 bases and J by 2 bases, with 4 bases of the junction left unmatched. Germline V gives CDR1 LNHDA, CDR2 SQIVND (reference sequence).

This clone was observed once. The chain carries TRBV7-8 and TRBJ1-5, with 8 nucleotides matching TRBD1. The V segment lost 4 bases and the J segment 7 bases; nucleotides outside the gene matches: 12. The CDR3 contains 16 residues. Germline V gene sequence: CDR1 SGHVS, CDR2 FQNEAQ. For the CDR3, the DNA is TGTGCCAGCAGCTCTAGACAGGGGAGAAATGGACAGCCCCAGCATTTT. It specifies CASSSRQGRNGQPQHF.

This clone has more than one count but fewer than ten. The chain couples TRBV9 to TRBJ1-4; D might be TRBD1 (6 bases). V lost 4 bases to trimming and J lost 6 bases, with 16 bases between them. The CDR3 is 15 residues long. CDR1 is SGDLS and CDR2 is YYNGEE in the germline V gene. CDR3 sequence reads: CASSRTGFMDEKLFF. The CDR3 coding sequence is TGTGCCAGCAGCCGCACAGGGTTCATGGATGAAAAACTGTTTTTT.

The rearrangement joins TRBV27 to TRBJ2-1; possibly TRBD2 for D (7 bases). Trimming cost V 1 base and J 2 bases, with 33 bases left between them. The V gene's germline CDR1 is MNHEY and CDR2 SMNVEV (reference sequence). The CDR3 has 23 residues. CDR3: CASSLFLFRATENGGRAYNEQFF. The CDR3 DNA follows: TGTGCCAGCAGTTTATTCCTTTTCCGGGCGACGGAGAACGGGGGGCGCGCCTACAATGAGCAGTTCTTC.

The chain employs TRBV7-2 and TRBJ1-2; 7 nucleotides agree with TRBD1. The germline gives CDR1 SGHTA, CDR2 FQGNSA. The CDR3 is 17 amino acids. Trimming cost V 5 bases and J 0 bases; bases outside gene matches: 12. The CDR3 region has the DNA TGTGCCAGCAGCCGGCGGGACAGTCCTTTAGCTAACTATGGCTACACCTTC. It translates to CASSRRDSPLANYGYTF.

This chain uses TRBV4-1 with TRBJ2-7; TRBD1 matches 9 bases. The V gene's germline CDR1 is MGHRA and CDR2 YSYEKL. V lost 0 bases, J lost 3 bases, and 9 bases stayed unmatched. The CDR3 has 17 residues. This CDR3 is CASSQEGGWTGDYEQYF. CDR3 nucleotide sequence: TGCGCCAGCAGCCAAGAAGGGGGTTGGACAGGGGACTACGAGCAGTACTTC.

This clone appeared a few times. The CDR3 nucleotides are TGTGCCAGCAGCTACATCACGGAGACCCAGTACTTC. Protein sequence: CASSYITETQYF. The chain employs TRBV11-2 and TRBJ2-5; no reliable D call. The CDR3 extends over 12 amino acids. Trimming left V 4 bases short and J 5 bases short, with 8 bases between. Per germline, CDR1 SGHAT and CDR2 FQNNGV.

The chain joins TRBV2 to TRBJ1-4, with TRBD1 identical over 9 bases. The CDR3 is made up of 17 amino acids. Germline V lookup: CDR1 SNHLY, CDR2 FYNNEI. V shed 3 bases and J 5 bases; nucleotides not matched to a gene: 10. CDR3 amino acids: CASSEIGPGQGNEKLFF. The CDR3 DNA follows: TGTGCCAGCAGTGAGATTGGCCCGGGACAGGGAAATGAAAAACTGTTTTTT.

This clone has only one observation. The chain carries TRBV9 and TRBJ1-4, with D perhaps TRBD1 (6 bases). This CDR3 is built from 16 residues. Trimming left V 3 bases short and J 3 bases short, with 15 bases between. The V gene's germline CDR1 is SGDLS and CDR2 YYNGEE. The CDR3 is CASSGNQGRANEKLFF. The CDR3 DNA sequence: TGTGCCAGCAGCGGGAACCAGGGGCGTGCTAATGAAAAACTGTTTTTT.

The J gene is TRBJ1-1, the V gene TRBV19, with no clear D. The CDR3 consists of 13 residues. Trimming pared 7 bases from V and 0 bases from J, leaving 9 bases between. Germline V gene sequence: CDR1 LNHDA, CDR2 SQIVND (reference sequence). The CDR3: CASNELLNTEAFF. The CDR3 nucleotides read TGTGCCAGTAACGAACTCCTGAACACTGAAGCTTTCTTT.

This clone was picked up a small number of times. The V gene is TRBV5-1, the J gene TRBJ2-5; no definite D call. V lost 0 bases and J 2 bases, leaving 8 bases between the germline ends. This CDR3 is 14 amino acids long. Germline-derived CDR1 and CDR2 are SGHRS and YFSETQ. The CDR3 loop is CASSLGQSQETQYF. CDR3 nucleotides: TGCGCCAGCAGCTTGGGACAAAGTCAAGAGACCCAGTACTTC.

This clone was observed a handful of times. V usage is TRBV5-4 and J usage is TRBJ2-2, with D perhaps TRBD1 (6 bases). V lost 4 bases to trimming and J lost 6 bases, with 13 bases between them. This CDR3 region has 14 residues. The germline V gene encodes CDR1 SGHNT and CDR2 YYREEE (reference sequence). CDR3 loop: CASSGGTLPGELFF. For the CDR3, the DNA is TGTGCCAGCAGCGGTGGGACATTACCCGGGGAGCTGTTTTTT. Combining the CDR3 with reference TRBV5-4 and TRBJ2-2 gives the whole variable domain ETGVTQSPTHLIKTRGQQVTLRCSSQSGHNTVSWYQQALGQGPQFIFQYYREEENGRGNFPPRFSGLQFPNYSSELNVNALELDDSALYLCASSGGTLPGELFFGEGSRLTVL.

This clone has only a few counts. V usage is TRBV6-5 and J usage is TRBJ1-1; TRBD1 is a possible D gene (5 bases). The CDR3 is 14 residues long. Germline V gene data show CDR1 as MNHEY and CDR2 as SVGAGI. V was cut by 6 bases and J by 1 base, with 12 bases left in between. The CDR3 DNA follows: TGTGCCAGCAGCCGGGGGACGGGGAACACTGAAGCTTTCTTT. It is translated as CASSRGTGNTEAFF.